These 23 T cell receptor beta chains were all obtained from the same sample, sequenced in a study of blood T cells in healthy people across ages. Alongside a J-beta primer mix, a sample-barcoded 5' primer served in a second PCR lasting roughly 7 to 11 cycles. TCRdb re-analysed the 5' RACE reads in MiXCR, keeping a single row per CDR3 protein. The table has roughly 800,000 distinct CDR3 sequences, roughly 64% seen once; the top ten hold 22%. Sequenced sample: blood. The receptors were gathered from a man aged 25-45 years in good health.

This clonotype has just a few counts. The genes are TRBV18 and TRBJ2-7; 8 nucleotides agree with TRBD1. Trimming took 3 bases from V and 2 from J; bases not matched to a gene: 6. The CDR3 contains 15 residues. The germline V gene encodes CDR1 KGHSH and CDR2 LQKENI. CDR3 coding DNA: TGTGCCAGCTCACCCCCGGACAGGGTCACCTACGAGCAGTACTTC. Translation gives CASSPPDRVTYEQYF.

The J gene is TRBJ2-5, the V gene TRBV12-3 or TRBV12-4, with D uncertain. The ends were cut back, 3 bases at V and 5 bases at J, with 10 bases in the middle. The CDR3 has 13 residues. The CDR3 spells CASSFRKVETQYF. CDR3 DNA sequence: TGTGCCAGCAGTTTTCGGAAGGTGGAGACCCAGTACTTC.

The chain joins TRBV7-6 to TRBJ2-5; possibly TRBD1 for D (6 bases). Germline CDR1 reads SGHVS; CDR2 reads FNYEAQ. Deletions cut 3 bases from V and 11 bases from J, with 19 bases between. This CDR3 spans 14 amino acids. CDR3 residues: CASSLAQGDRRQYF. The CDR3 DNA reads as TGTGCCAGCAGCTTGGCACAGGGAGATAGGCGACAGTACTTC. The full variable domain, in which reference TRBV7-6 and TRBJ2-5 provide the parts outside the CDR3, is GAGVSQSPRYKVTKRGQDVALRCDPISGHVSLYWYRQALGQGPEFLTYFNYEAQQDKSGLPNDRFSAERPEGSISTLTIQRTEQRDSAMYRCASSLAQGDRRQYFGPGTRLLVL.

The chain employs TRBV5-1 and TRBJ1-2; the D gene is possibly TRBD1 (5 bases). V was clipped by 7 bases and J by 5 bases, with 15 bases between them. Germline CDR1 reads SGHRS; CDR2 reads YFSETQ. The CDR3 runs to 13 residues. CDR3 sequence reads: CASGHAPTYGYTF. DNA of the CDR3: TGCGCCAGCGGACACGCACCTACATATGGCTACACCTTC.

The DNA for the CDR3 is TGTGCCAGCAAGGACCGGTTGGATGAGCAGTTCTTC. This codes for CASKDRLDEQFF. The rearrangement joins TRBV6-2 or TRBV6-3 to TRBJ2-1; D gene uncertain. CDR1 is MNHEY, CDR2 SVGEGT, per germline. CDR3 size: 12 residues. Trimming took off 7 bases at V and 8 bases at J, with 12 bases between the two ends.

This clonotype was seen more than once but under ten times. The chain has TRBV20-1 and TRBJ1-2; D perhaps matches TRBD1 (6 bases). Germline V gene sequence: CDR1 DFQATT, CDR2 SNEGSKA (reference sequence). Between the trimmed V and J ends, which lost 0 bases and 4 bases, there was a span of 12 bases. The CDR3 sequence is 14 residues long. The CDR3 DNA reads TGCAGTGCTAGAGATCAGGGGCGCGGCTATGGCTACACCTTC. It encodes CSARDQGRGYGYTF.

The chain couples TRBV15 to TRBJ2-5; 9 nucleotides align to TRBD2. The tail of the sequence fits TRBJ2-7 better, so the J call may be wrong. Germline V CDR1 and CDR2: LNHNV, YYDKDF (reference sequence). The CDR3 spans 15 residues. The CDR3 loop reads CATSRLAGVFSEQYF. CDR3 nucleotides: TGTGCCACCAGCAGGTTAGCGGGAGTGTTCTCCGAGCAGTACTTC.

This rearrangement joins TRBV20-1 to TRBJ1-5; D remains ambiguous. Germline V gives CDR1 DFQATT, CDR2 SNEGSKA (reference sequence). V lost 3 bases to trimming and J lost 0 bases, with 6 bases between them. The CDR3 loop spans 13 amino acids. Here the CDR3 DNA reads TGCAGTGCTAGCACAAATAGCAATCAGCCCCAGCATTTT. It specifies CSASTNSNQPQHF.

The chain joins TRBV7-8 to TRBJ1-2; 8 bases are a match to TRBD1. The CDR3 length is 14 residues. Germline V CDR1 and CDR2: SGHVS, FQNEAQ. V trimming: 5 bases; J trimming: 7 bases; junction bases outside the gene matches: 9. The CDR3 DNA sequence: TGTGCCAGCAGCCGTTTAGGACAGGGAATTGGCTACACCTTC. This sequence encodes CASSRLGQGIGYTF.

This clonotype showed up just a few times. The chain employs TRBV4-3 and TRBJ2-5, with D unresolved. Trimming pared 0 bases from V and 2 bases from J, leaving 7 bases between. This CDR3 spans 14 amino acids. Germline assignment: CDR1 LGHNA and CDR2 YSLEER. The CDR3 spells CASSQEGAQETQYF. The CDR3 DNA reads as TGCGCCAGCAGCCAAGAAGGCGCGCAAGAGACCCAGTACTTC.

J is TRBJ2-7 and V is TRBV5-1, with D unresolved. The CDR3 loop spans 13 amino acids. Germline-derived CDR1 and CDR2 are SGHRS and YFSETQ. Trimming removed 4 bases at V and 3 bases at J, with 11 bases between. As DNA, the CDR3 is TGCGCCAGCAGCCCGGGCAGTTTCTACGAGCAGTACTTC. Its protein product is CASSPGSFYEQYF.

The gene calls are TRBV12-3 or TRBV12-4 and TRBJ2-7; TRBD2 agrees at 7 bases. The CDR3 is made up of 15 amino acids. Germline trimming cut 1 base from V and 2 bases from J; bases unmatched to any gene: 5. The CDR3 coding sequence is TGTGCCAGCAGTTTAGTAGCGGGTCCCACCTACGAGCAGTACTTC. It specifies CASSLVAGPTYEQYF.

The chain carries TRBV29-1 and TRBJ2-1; 7 bases are shared with TRBD2. Trimming removed 6 bases from V and 7 bases from J; junction bases left unmatched: 6. This CDR3 is 12 amino acids long. Germline CDR1 is SQVTM and CDR2 is ANQGSEA. CDR3 coding DNA: TGCAGCGTAACAGCGGGACGGAATGAGCAGTTCTTC. Encoded protein: CSVTAGRNEQFF.

This clonotype has a count of ten or more. The CDR3: CSAYGGLEQFF. The CDR3 DNA is TGCAGTGCTTACGGGGGGTTAGAGCAGTTCTTC. The chain has TRBV20-1 and TRBJ2-1; 7 positions agree with TRBD2. The CDR3 runs 11 residues. Germline V gives CDR1 DFQATT, CDR2 SNEGSKA (reference sequence). Trimming took 5 bases from V and 10 from J; bases not matched to a gene: 5.

The rearrangement links TRBV6-1 to TRBJ1-2; TRBD1 aligns across 10 bases. CDR3 length: 15 residues. The germline CDR1 and CDR2 sequences are MNHNS and SASEGT. J lost 5 bases, V lost 7 bases, and 10 bases had no gene match. The CDR3 DNA sequence: TGTGCCAGCACCGAAGTCCGGACAGGGGGTTATGGCTACACCTTC. It specifies CASTEVRTGGYGYTF.

This clonotype appeared once. A much larger clonotype is one base distant, so this may be a read error. V is TRBV7-2 and J is TRBJ2-7, with D unclear. The J call is doubtful: the DNA matches TRBJ2-5 better. This CDR3 has 13 amino acids. Germline values: CDR1 SGHTA, CDR2 FQGNSA. The CDR3 is CTSSLRERETQYF. The CDR3 nucleotides are TGTACCAGCAGCTTAAGGGAACGGGAGACCCAGTACTTC.

This clonotype was seen a single time. The chain joins TRBV25-1 to TRBJ1-1; 7 bases agree with TRBD1. CDR3 length: 19 amino acids. Trimming took 1 base from V and 1 from J; bases not matched to a gene: 15. Germline V CDR1 and CDR2: MGHDK, SYGVNS. The CDR3 reads CASSEWEFGTDKPNTEAFF. DNA for the CDR3: TGTGCCAGCAGTGAATGGGAGTTTGGGACAGATAAGCCGAACACTGAAGCTTTCTTT. The entire variable domain, with the rest obtained from reference TRBV25-1 and TRBJ1-1, is as follows: EADIYQTPRYLVIGTGKKITLECSQTMGHDKMYWYQQDPGMELHLIHYSYGVNSTEKGDLSSESTVSRIRTEHFPLTLESARPSHTSQYLCASSEWEFGTDKPNTEAFFGQGTRLTVV.

V usage is TRBV6-5 and J usage is TRBJ2-5; possible D gene TRBD1, 6 bases. The V gene lost 6 bases and the J gene lost 11 bases, with 13 bases spanning the gap. Germline V gene lookup returns CDR1 MNHEY and CDR2 SVGAGI. The CDR3 runs to 11 residues. In nucleotides, the CDR3 is TGTGCCAGCAGCACGGACAGAGAGCAGTACTTC. It codes for CASSTDREQYF.

About this clonotype itself: An end of the junction does not agree with germline; a read error may underlie this. This chain links TRBV6-5 with TRBJ2-7; 10 bases match TRBD2. The closer fit of TRBJ2-5 to the DNA end suggests the J call may be wrong. Germline V gene sequence: CDR1 MNHEY, CDR2 SVGAGI. This CDR3 is built from 19 residues. The CDR3 coding sequence is TGTACCAGCAGTTTTTCCAGAACTAGCGGGATGGATTTGGTAGAGACCCAGTACTTC. Residues: CTSSFSRTSGMDLVETQYF.

This clonotype appeared a few times. DNA of the CDR3: TGTGCCAGCAGCTTAGTATCCCCTTTTGGGGCCAACGTCCTGACTTTC. Translation gives CASSLVSPFGANVLTF. V usage is TRBV7-9 and J usage is TRBJ2-6; D is undetermined. Between the trimmed V and J ends, which lost 1 base and 3 bases, there was a span of 10 bases. The CDR3 sequence is 16 residues long. The germline V gene encodes CDR1 SEHNR and CDR2 FQNEAQ (reference sequence).

The V call is TRBV7-2, the J call TRBJ1-2; weak D call: TRBD1 (5 bases). V lost 5 bases to trimming and J lost 0 bases, with 13 bases between them. The CDR3 is 15 amino acids. CDR1 and CDR2 from the germline V gene are SGHTA and FQGNSA. CDR3 bases: TGTGCCAGCAGCCAACGACTGGGGCCTAACTATGGCTACACCTTC. Protein product: CASSQRLGPNYGYTF.

In its sample, this clonotype was seen a few times. J is TRBJ2-7 and V is TRBV29-1; 8 bases align to TRBD2. The CDR3 loop spans 15 amino acids. Germline V lookup: CDR1 SQVTM, CDR2 ANQGSEA. Trimming removed 3 bases from V and 6 bases from J; junction bases left unmatched: 13. The CDR3, as DNA: TGCAGCGTTGAGCGCCCGGGTAGCGGGGTTTCCGAGCAGTACTTC. It is translated as CSVERPGSGVSEQYF.

The chain employs TRBV24-1 and TRBJ2-5, with TRBD2 matching over 7 bases. Germline-derived CDR1 and CDR2 are KGHDR and SFDVKD. J gave up 3 bases and V 1 base, and 7 bases lay outside the gene matches. This CDR3 has 16 amino acids. CDR3 sequence: CATSDFSASGKETQYF. The CDR3 bases are TGTGCCACCAGTGATTTTTCGGCTAGCGGTAAAGAGACCCAGTACTTC.